This entry features one T cell receptor (beta chain) sequence. The data are from a study of blood T cell repertoires in COVID-19. Study-level background: Material from acute and convalescent COVID-19 was sourced from the United States, Italy and Spain.

The CDR3 length is 16 residues. Per the germline V gene, CDR1 is SGHNT and CDR2 is YYREEE (reference sequence). Trimming took 3 bases from V and 0 from J, leaving 15 bases between them. In terms of age and location, participants ranged from roughly 18 to 90 years and lived in about 25 US areas. Participants were placed into cohorts based on the clinical history they reported. Recovery meant two consecutive negative NP/OP PCR tests, professional clearance, or resolved symptoms. Measured with immunoSEQ multiplex PCR; TCRdb has only the in-frame clones, and not every one. This sample has about 140,000 clones, with around 87% found just once.

Specimen: PBMCs or T cells enriched from blood (not recorded which). This sequence was found in a man in his 60s who had recovered from COVID-19. This chain connects TRBV5-4 to TRBJ1-1; no definite D call. In DNA, the CDR3 is TGTGCCAGCAGCTGGCCCGGTCGGGTTATGAACACTGAAGCTTTCTTT. Encoded protein: CASSWPGRVMNTEAFF. The complete variable domain, with remaining parts taken from reference TRBV5-4 and TRBJ1-1, reads ETGVTQSPTHLIKTRGQQVTLRCSSQSGHNTVSWYQQALGQGPQFIFQYYREEENGRGNFPPRFSGLQFPNYSSELNVNALELDDSALYLCASSWPGRVMNTEAFFGQGTRLTVV.